The rows below give T cell receptor beta chains drawn from one sample of a study of cytomegalovirus exposure and HLA in healthy donors. Libraries were prepared by immunoSEQ multiplex PCR; TCRdb keeps only in-frame clonotypes and omits some of them. The profile shows 200,000 to 250,000 clones, over 60% of them singletons. The sequenced material came from PBMCs. The receptor source for this set is a man between 18 and 29 years old in good health and CMV-seronegative. The CDR3 runs from the conserved cysteine through the conserved F or W. Each record gives: CDR3 protein, CDR3 DNA, clone size, J gene, CDR3 length, V gene, D gene. D genes are given only for firm matches. The size of a clone is reported for some rows only, either as once, few or many, or as a class for expanded clones.

CASKDRGRPYGYTF,TGCGCCAGTAAGGACAGGGGGCGACCGTATGGCTACACCTTC,.,TRBJ1-2,14,TRBV5-1,TRBD1
CASSSPGGLGYTF,TGTGCCAGCAGCAGCCCGGGAGGCCTGGGCTACACCTTC,.,TRBJ1-2,13,TRBV7-3,.
CASSSLAGGPHEQYF,TGCGCCAGCAGCTCGCTAGCGGGAGGGCCCCACGAGCAGTACTTC,once,TRBJ2-7,15,TRBV5-1,TRBD2
CASRQGDQPQHF,TGTGCCAGCAGACAGGGGGATCAGCCCCAGCATTTT,.,TRBJ1-5,12,TRBV2,TRBD1
CASSARGQQFTGELFF,TGTGCCAGCAGTGCACGGGGACAGCAATTCACCGGGGAGCTGTTTTTT,few,TRBJ2-2,16,TRBV27,TRBD1
CASSLRGGWDSNQPQHF,TGTGCCAGCAGTTTACGAGGGGGCTGGGATAGCAATCAGCCCCAGCATTTT,.,TRBJ1-5,17,TRBV2,TRBD1
CASSDPRLAGHYNEQFF,TGTGCCAGCAGTGATCCCCGACTAGCGGGACACTACAATGAGCAGTTCTTC,few,TRBJ2-1,17,TRBV25-1,TRBD2
CASSLVPLAGGTGELFF,TGTGCCAGCAGCTTAGTTCCCCTAGCGGGAGGCACCGGGGAGCTGTTTTTT,few,TRBJ2-2,17,TRBV11-2,TRBD2
CASSVVEQGATEAFF,TGTGCCAGCAGCGTAGTGGAACAGGGGGCCACTGAAGCTTTCTTT,.,TRBJ1-1,15,TRBV9,TRBD1
CASSQQELDTEAFF,TGTGCCAGCTCTCAACAGGAGTTAGACACTGAAGCTTTCTTT,.,TRBJ1-1,14,TRBV18,.
CASSQDHRGGGANVLTF,TGCGCCAGCAGCCAAGATCATAGGGGTGGTGGGGCCAACGTCCTGACTTTC,.,TRBJ2-6,17,TRBV4-1,.
CASSGTMTTDTQYF,TGCGCCAGCAGTGGGACTATGACAACAGATACGCAGTATTTT,.,TRBJ2-3,14,TRBV5-1,TRBD2
CASSRVTGLGQPQHF,TGCGCCAGCAGCCGTGTGACAGGGCTCGGACAGCCCCAGCATTTT,.,TRBJ1-5,15,TRBV4-1,TRBD1
CAWSGDTPYNEQFF,TGTGCCTGGAGTGGAGACACTCCCTACAATGAGCAGTTCTTC,few,TRBJ2-1,14,TRBV30,.
CASSYGQGAWPQHF,TGTGCCAGCAGTTACGGACAGGGGGCTTGGCCCCAGCATTTT,.,TRBJ1-5,14,TRBV6-5,TRBD1
CASSGRDRGYGYTF,TGTGCCAGCAGCGGCCGGGACAGGGGGTATGGCTACACCTTC,.,TRBJ1-2,14,TRBV5-6,TRBD1
CASSLGDRYGRGEQYF,TGTGCCAGCAGCTTAGGGGACAGGTATGGCCGGGGCGAGCAGTACTTC,.,TRBJ2-7,16,TRBV7-4,TRBD1
CSVGGGLYEQYF,TGCAGCGTTGGGGGGGGCCTCTACGAGCAGTACTTC,.,TRBJ2-7,12,TRBV29-1,.
CASSIAGTANTGELFF,TGTGCCAGCAGTATAGCCGGGACAGCGAACACCGGGGAGCTGTTTTTT,.,TRBJ2-2,16,TRBV28,TRBD1
CASSLALVGETQYF,TGTGCCAGCAGCTTAGCTCTAGTTGGGGAGACCCAGTACTTC,.,TRBJ2-5,14,TRBV7-8,.
CASSLGSGYNEKLFF,TGCGCCAGCAGCTTGGGTTCAGGGTATAATGAAAAACTGTTTTTT,.,TRBJ1-4,15,TRBV5-1,.
CSATTNRGRSSYGYTF,TGCAGCGCAACTACTAACAGGGGCAGAAGTTCCTATGGCTACACCTTC,.,TRBJ1-2,16,TRBV29-1,TRBD1
CATSRGLGQGNYGYTF,TGTGCCACCAGCAGAGGGTTGGGACAGGGGAACTATGGCTACACCTTC,.,TRBJ1-2,16,TRBV15,TRBD1
CASSQGQGLQPQHF,TGTGCCAGCAGCCAGGGGCAGGGGCTTCAGCCCCAGCATTTT,once,TRBJ1-5,14,TRBV16,.
CASSLDPQGSAYNEQFF,TGTGCCAGCAGCTTAGACCCCCAGGGGTCAGCCTACAATGAGCAGTTCTTC,once,TRBJ2-1,17,TRBV11-2,.
CATVLRRETGELFF,TGCGCCACCGTCCTCCGGCGGGAGACCGGGGAGCTGTTTTTT,.,TRBJ2-2,14,TRBV10-2,TRBD2
CASSAGTLTSYEQYF,TGTGCCAGCAGTGCGGGAACATTGACCTCCTACGAGCAGTACTTC,.,TRBJ2-7,15,TRBV2,.
CASSFMEDQPQHF,TGTGCCAGCAGCTTCATGGAGGATCAGCCCCAGCATTTT,.,TRBJ1-5,13,TRBV7-9,.
CASSYAGSADTQYF,TGTGCCAGCAGTTACGCGGGGTCCGCGGATACGCAGTATTTT,.,TRBJ2-3,14,TRBV6-6,.
CASSLAGQGAGEQYF,TGCGCCAGCAGCTTGGCTGGACAGGGGGCCGGCGAGCAGTACTTC,.,TRBJ2-7,15,TRBV5-1,TRBD1
CASSDDRGSYGYTF,TGTGCCAGCAGCGACGACAGGGGCAGCTATGGCTACACCTTC,.,TRBJ1-2,14,TRBV25-1,TRBD1
CASRGSGGPLVQYF,TGTGCCAGCAGGGGGTCGGGAGGGCCTCTGGTTCAGTACTTC,few,TRBJ2-4,14,TRBV25-1,TRBD2
CASSLSYSNQPQHF,TGTGCCAGCAGCTTATCGTATAGCAATCAGCCCCAGCATTTT,.,TRBJ1-5,14,TRBV7-9,.
CAAGTGLSEQYF,TGTGCCGCCGGGACAGGGCTATCCGAGCAGTACTTC,.,TRBJ2-7,12,TRBV30,TRBD1
CASSPGLAGTYEQYF,TGTGCCAGCAGCCCCGGACTAGCGGGGACCTACGAGCAGTACTTC,.,TRBJ2-7,15,TRBV5-4,TRBD2
CASSPRGQLNTEAFF,TGTGCCAGCAGTCCGAGGGGACAGCTGAACACTGAAGCTTTCTTT,.,TRBJ1-1,15,TRBV27,TRBD1
CASSGDGQEAKNIQYF,TGTGCCAGCAGTGGGGACGGACAGGAGGCCAAAAACATTCAGTACTTC,.,TRBJ2-4,16,TRBV2,TRBD1
CASSPGLAGVLAKNIQYF,TGCGCCAGCAGCCCGGGACTAGCGGGAGTTTTAGCCAAAAACATTCAGTACTTC,.,TRBJ2-4,18,TRBV4-1,TRBD2